These 20 T cell receptor beta chains originate from one sample sequenced in a study of human T cells and chemical hapten exposure. The library labeled individual cDNA molecules by adding unique molecular identifiers to them. TCRdb fed the reads into MiXCR, producing one record per CDR3 protein. This sample yields 95,000 to 150,000 distinct CDR3 sequences, of which around 9% are seen a single time; about 1.4% belongs to the top ten. The total RNA was obtained from whole blood that was not fractionated. The sequenced material came from whole blood. These receptors were collected from a human donor in good health. Some clones in this sample may be carry-over from other donors' samples.

This clonotype showed up just a few times. The chain carries TRBV27 and TRBJ1-5; 7 bases are shared with TRBD1. Germline loops: CDR1 MNHEY, CDR2 SMNVEV (reference sequence). The CDR3 is 16 residues long. With V trimmed by 4 bases and J by 3 bases, 9 bases remained unmatched. The CDR3 protein is CASSSLLQGFNQPQHF. The CDR3 DNA reads as TGTGCCAGCAGTTCGCTACTACAGGGGTTCAATCAGCCCCAGCATTTT.

The J gene is TRBJ1-5, the V gene TRBV6-6; D is ambiguous. Germline V CDR1 and CDR2: MNHNY, SVGAGI (reference sequence). This CDR3 region has 15 residues. V lost 3 bases, J lost 4 bases, and 13 bases lay in between. CDR3 residues: CASSYGNGRNQPQHF. The CDR3 DNA follows: TGTGCCAGCAGTTATGGGAACGGCAGAAATCAGCCCCAGCATTTT.

This clonotype was counted only a few times. J is TRBJ2-7 and V is TRBV20-1; D possibly corresponds to TRBD1 (7 bases). Trimming stripped 5 bases from V and 1 base from J, with 18 bases between. CDR3 size: 15 residues. Looked up from germline, CDR1 is DFQATT and CDR2 is SNEGSKA (reference sequence). In DNA, the CDR3 is TGCAGTGCTCCCCGGAGGGGGCTATCTTCCTACGAGCAGTACTTC. Its translation: CSAPRRGLSSYEQYF.

The rearrangement uses TRBV29-1 and TRBJ2-1; D gene unclear. Germline V gene sequence: CDR1 SQVTM, CDR2 ANQGSEA. The CDR3 sequence is 14 residues long. V lost 3 bases to trimming and J lost 1 base, with 10 bases between them. CDR3 loop: CSVEGKVSYNEQFF. CDR3 in DNA: TGCAGCGTTGAGGGGAAAGTTTCCTACAATGAGCAGTTCTTC.

This clonotype came up a few times. The chain combines TRBV9 with TRBJ2-7, with D unclear. Germline CDR1 SGDLS, CDR2 YYNGEE. This CDR3 spans 14 amino acids. V was cut by 0 bases and J by 1 base, with 8 bases left in between. CDR3 DNA: TGTGCCAGCAGCGTAGAACCGCAATCCTACGAGCAGTACTTC. Its protein product is CASSVEPQSYEQYF.

This clonotype has at least ten counts. The chain employs TRBV6-6 and TRBJ2-5; weak D call: TRBD1 (6 bases). The V gene lost 6 bases and the J gene lost 0 bases, with 14 bases spanning the gap. Germline assignment: CDR1 MNHNY and CDR2 SVGAGI (reference sequence). The CDR3 is 15 amino acids. In nucleotides, the CDR3 is TGTGCCAGCAGCCTTAACAGGGATAACCAAGAGACCCAGTACTTC. Its protein product is CASSLNRDNQETQYF.

CDR3 in amino acids: CASSPGTASLQETQYF. The DNA of the CDR3 is TGTGCCAGTAGTCCGGGGACCGCATCTCTCCAAGAGACCCAGTACTTC. The V gene is TRBV19, the J gene TRBJ2-5; D might be TRBD1 or TRBD2, each matching 5 bases. This CDR3 spans 16 amino acids. V gave up 5 bases and J gave up 1 base, with 17 bases separating them. Germline assignment: CDR1 LNHDA and CDR2 SQIVND (reference sequence).

In its sample, this clonotype was seen a few times. V usage is TRBV12-5 and J usage is TRBJ2-7, with a tentative D call TRBD1 (6 bases). CDR1 is LGHNT and CDR2 is FRNRAP in the germline V gene. Deletions cut 5 bases from V and 6 bases from J, with 14 bases between. This CDR3 contains 13 residues. The CDR3 nucleotides are TGTGCTAGTGGTCCCTACAGGGCCGGCGAGCAGTACTTC. This translates into CASGPYRAGEQYF.

The J gene is TRBJ2-1, the V gene TRBV24-1; a weak D match, TRBD1 (5 bases). The V end lost 12 bases, the J end lost 4 bases, and 12 bases lay between the germline ends. The CDR3 contains 12 residues. The germline gives CDR1 KGHDR, CDR2 SFDVKD. Here the CDR3 reads CAPATVYNEQFF. The CDR3 bases are TGTGCCCCCGCGACAGTTTACAATGAGCAGTTCTTC.

A few counts support this clonotype. CDR3 DNA sequence: TGTGCCAGCAGTTTGTCAAGCGGGCTTGGCACTGAAGCTTTCTTT. Translating it yields CASSLSSGLGTEAFF. This chain links TRBV6-2 or TRBV6-3 with TRBJ1-1; no clear D. Deletions cut 4 bases from V and 4 bases from J, with 16 bases between. This CDR3 has 15 residues. Germline V lookup: CDR1 MNHEY, CDR2 SVGEGT.

This clonotype occurred a few times. V is TRBV6-5 and J is TRBJ2-7, with D possibly being TRBD1 (5 bases). The CDR3 is made up of 13 amino acids. Germline assignment: CDR1 MNHEY and CDR2 SVGAGI. V dropped 7 bases and J dropped 4 bases, with 14 bases sitting between them. The DNA for the CDR3 is TGTGCCAGCATGCAGGGAAGTCCATACGAGCAGTACTTC. Its protein product is CASMQGSPYEQYF.

This clonotype was picked up a small number of times. The CDR3 is CASSLIAGWNTEAFF. For the CDR3, the DNA is TGTGCCAGCAGCTTAATAGCAGGTTGGAACACTGAAGCTTTCTTT. V gene TRBV7-9 combines with J gene TRBJ1-1, with D unclear. From germline, CDR1 is SEHNR and CDR2 FQNEAQ (reference sequence). V was clipped by 2 bases and J by 1 base, with 11 bases between them. This CDR3 is built from 15 residues.

This clonotype has a handful of counts. The J gene is TRBJ2-5, the V gene TRBV7-2, with D possibly TRBD1 on 6 matching bases. CDR3 length equals 15 residues. Trimming cost V 5 bases and J 3 bases, with 16 bases left between them. Germline CDR1 is SGHTA and CDR2 is FQGNSA. CDR3 DNA sequence: TGTGCCAGCAGCCCCCCCGGGACACCGAAAGAGACCCAGTACTTC. Translated, it gives CASSPPGTPKETQYF.

The sample holds a few counts of this clonotype. J is TRBJ1-1 and V is TRBV5-4; a possible D gene is TRBD1 (5 bases). This CDR3 has 14 amino acids. CDR1 and CDR2 (germline): SGHNT, YYREEE (reference sequence). V gave up 0 bases and J gave up 7 bases, with 13 bases separating them. The CDR3 protein is CASSLAVGGIEAFF. In nucleotides, the CDR3 is TGTGCCAGCAGCTTGGCCGTTGGGGGAATTGAAGCTTTCTTT. Drawing the rest from reference TRBV5-4 and TRBJ1-1, the complete variable domain is ETGVTQSPTHLIKTRGQQVTLRCSSQSGHNTVSWYQQALGQGPQFIFQYYREEENGRGNFPPRFSGLQFPNYSSELNVNALELDDSALYLCASSLAVGGIEAFFGQGTRLTVV.

This clonotype was observed many times. The genes are TRBV6-5 and TRBJ2-1, with 10 bases lining up with TRBD2. The CDR3 runs to 15 residues. Germline-derived CDR1 and CDR2 are MNHEY and SVGAGI. Losses at the gene ends were 8 bases for V and 3 bases for J; bases not matched to a gene: 7. The DNA of the CDR3 is TGTGCCAGCCAACTCGGACTAGCGGTCTACAATGAGCAGTTCTTC. Amino acid sequence: CASQLGLAVYNEQFF.

A few counts support this clonotype. The chain recombines TRBV5-1 with TRBJ2-2, with D possibly being TRBD1 (6 bases). The CDR3 runs 16 residues. Trimming removed 6 bases at V and 6 bases at J, with 21 bases between. The germline V gene encodes CDR1 SGHRS and CDR2 YFSETQ. As DNA, the CDR3 is TGCGCCAGCAACCAGGGGCCGGCAGAATGGGCCGGGGAGCTGTTTTTT. This codes for CASNQGPAEWAGELFF.

The chain couples TRBV6-5 to TRBJ1-1; D is uncertain. The CDR3 runs to 19 residues. The germline V gene has CDR1 MNHEY and CDR2 SVGAGI. With 0 bases removed from V and 3 bases from J, the gap between germline ends came to 23 bases. As DNA, the CDR3 is TGTGCCAGCAGTTACTCGATCGGTTTGGGAGACGTAGCCGACACTGAAGCTTTCTTT. This codes for CASSYSIGLGDVADTEAFF.

This clonotype occurred many times. This rearrangement joins TRBV11-2 to TRBJ1-1; D may be TRBD1 (6 bases). This CDR3 comprises 12 residues. Germline V gives CDR1 SGHAT, CDR2 FQNNGV. V lost 0 bases to trimming and J lost 8 bases, with 7 bases between them. CDR3 nucleotide sequence: TGTGCCAGCAGCTTAGAAAGGGGGGAAGCTTTCTTT. Protein sequence: CASSLERGEAFF.

Of note for this clonotype: Given a much more abundant clone one base away, this may be a read error. Because the CDR3 is missing its conserved closing phenylalanine or tryptophan, this is likely a read error. V is TRBV20-1 and J is TRBJ2-1; D possibly corresponds to TRBD2 (5 bases). The V end lost 3 bases, the J end lost 0 bases, and 12 bases lay between the germline ends. Germline V gene data show CDR1 as DFQATT and CDR2 as SNEGSKA (reference sequence). The CDR3 has 15 amino acids. Here the CDR3 DNA reads TGCAGTGCTAGTGCAGGCGGGCGCTCCTACAATGAGCAGTTCTCC. This encodes CSASAGGRSYNEQFS.

The genes are TRBV19 and TRBJ2-1, with 8 nucleotides matching TRBD2. The CDR3 sequence is 14 residues long. CDR1 and CDR2 from the germline V gene are LNHDA and SQIVND (reference sequence). V lost 5 bases and J lost 5; bases outside the gene matches: 5. The CDR3 here is CASSVSGTNNEQFF. The DNA for the CDR3 is TGTGCCAGTAGTGTTAGCGGGACCAACAATGAGCAGTTCTTC.